The subject of this entry is one TCR beta chain. This sample was taken from a study of shared clonotypes between healthy human individuals. This CDR3 has 14 residues. Germline CDR1 is LNHNV and CDR2 is YYDKDF (reference sequence). V was clipped by 3 bases and J by 2 bases; unmatched bases: 3. TCRdb's copy holds only in-frame clones and misses some; the assay was immunoSEQ multiplex PCR. In the table there are some 600,000 clones, around 96% of which are singletons. Positive CCR7 selection of CD45RO-negative cells yielded the naive CD8 cells, and terminally differentiated effector memory CD45RA+ cells were excluded.

The J gene is TRBJ2-7, the V gene TRBV15; 8 positions match TRBD1. The source of this sequence is a woman in her twenties or thirties in good health. The sequenced sample consisted of naive CD8+ T cells sorted from blood. CDR3 sequence: CATSRDRVTYEQYF. For the CDR3, the DNA is TGTGCCACCAGCAGGGACAGGGTAACCTACGAGCAGTACTTC.